Given below is one T cell receptor (beta chain) in context. TCRdb's table, derived via immunoSEQ multiplex PCR, lists solely in-frame clones and lacks some. The sample shows under 85,000 clones, 91% of them seen only once. V lost 5 bases and J lost 3; bases outside the gene matches: 5. Germline values: CDR1 SEHNR, CDR2 FQNEAQ (reference sequence). The CDR3 is made up of 14 amino acids. This entry is derived from a study of T cell changes during pregnancy in multiple sclerosis. The sequence came from a female donor in good health, enrolled as a control in a pregnancy study. J is TRBJ2-7 and V is TRBV7-9; 9 nucleotides align to TRBD1. The specimen comprised peripheral blood, sampled in the third trimester of pregnancy. CDR3 bases: TGTGCCAGCAGCACCTCGGACAGGGGCTACGAGCAGTACTTC. Protein: CASSTSDRGYEQYF.